Below are 31 T cell receptor beta chains sequenced from a single sample in a study of CD8+ T cells in alopecia areata. After isolation, RNA underwent reverse transcription to generate cDNA as the sequencing template. Libraries were prepared by immunoSEQ multiplex PCR; TCRdb keeps only in-frame clonotypes and omits some of them. Of about 100,000 clones in the sample, 84% were seen once. Treatment of the sample: oral pan-JAK inhibitor, 5-10 mg twice daily. This sample comprised CD8+ T cells sorted from blood, obtained at week 24, from a patient treated with tofacitinib. The receptors stem from a human donor with alopecia areata.

J is TRBJ2-2 and V is TRBV7-8; 9 positions match TRBD1. From germline, CDR1 is SGHVS and CDR2 FQNEAQ. The J segment lost 6 bases and the V segment lost 2 bases, leaving 7 bases of the junction unmatched. The CDR3 consists of 16 residues. Here the CDR3 reads CASSLWDRAGPGELFF. The CDR3 bases are TGTGCCAGCAGCTTATGGGACAGGGCGGGGCCCGGGGAGCTGTTTTTT.

The genes are TRBV5-1 and TRBJ2-7; 8 bases align to TRBD1. From germline, CDR1 is SGHRS and CDR2 YFSETQ. The ends lost 4 bases at V and 5 bases at J; junction bases unmatched: 8. This CDR3 comprises 14 residues. CDR3 amino acids: CASSPGQGTDEQYF. The CDR3 coding sequence is TGCGCCAGCAGCCCAGGACAGGGAACGGACGAGCAGTACTTC.

This chain joins TRBV7-8 and TRBJ1-1; 7 nucleotides agree with TRBD1. Trimming removed 5 bases from V and 7 bases from J; junction bases left unmatched: 4. Germline V gene data show CDR1 as SGHVS and CDR2 as FQNEAQ. This CDR3 is built from 12 residues. The chain's CDR3 is CASSPGTVEAFF. In DNA, the CDR3 is TGTGCCAGCAGCCCCGGGACAGTTGAAGCTTTCTTT. The entire variable domain, with the rest obtained from reference TRBV7-8 and TRBJ1-1, is as follows: GAGVSQSPRYKVAKRGQDVALRCDPISGHVSLFWYQQALGQGPEFLTYFQNEAQLDKSGLPSDRFFAERPEGSVSTLKIQRTQQEDSAVYLCASSPGTVEAFFGQGTRLTVV.

On this clone: This sample includes further DNA sequences coding for the same CDR3. CDR3: CASSWQLNTEAFF. The CDR3 DNA is TGTGCCAGTAGTTGGCAGCTTAACACTGAAGCTTTCTTT. The rearrangement joins TRBV19 to TRBJ1-1; D ambiguous. The CDR3 covers 13 residues. CDR1 and CDR2 from the germline V gene are LNHDA and SQIVND (reference sequence). The ends were cut back, 5 bases at V and 2 bases at J, with 9 bases in the middle.

The table lists this clone with a count of one. A read error may account for a junction end that differs from germline. This same CDR3 is encoded by further DNA sequences in the sample. The rearrangement links TRBV29-1 to TRBJ1-1, with 7 bases identical to TRBD1. The CDR3 contains 13 residues. From germline, CDR1 is SQVTM and CDR2 ANQGSEA. The CDR3: CSVHRGANTEAFF. CDR3 in DNA: TGCAGCGTCCACAGGGGAGCGAACACTGAAGCCTTCTTT.

The chain joins TRBV15 to TRBJ1-2; the D is unclear. Germline-derived CDR1 and CDR2 are LNHNV and YYDKDF (reference sequence). This CDR3 has 15 residues. V lost 0 bases to trimming and J lost 0 bases, with 8 bases between them. CDR3 protein: CATSRERASNYGYTF. CDR3 bases: TGTGCCACCAGCAGAGAAAGGGCTTCTAACTATGGCTACACCTTC.

CDR3 nucleotide sequence: TGTGCCAGCAGCTTAGAGGTTAGCTTGAGCTCCTACGAGCAGTACTTC. Residues: CASSLEVSLSSYEQYF. The chain couples TRBV13 to TRBJ2-7; D remains unclear. The CDR3 runs to 16 residues. Germline V gene sequence: CDR1 PRHDT, CDR2 FYEKMQ (reference sequence). V lost 1 base and J 0 bases, leaving 13 bases between the germline ends. Supplemented by reference TRBV13 and TRBJ2-7, the full variable domain reads AAGVIQSPRHLIKEKRETATLKCYPIPRHDTVYWYQQGPGQDPQFLISFYEKMQSDKGSIPDRFSAQQFSDYHSELNMSSLELGDSALYFCASSLEVSLSSYEQYFGPGTRLTVT.

This clone has more than one count but fewer than ten. The chain links TRBV4-3 to TRBJ2-7; D not resolved. The CDR3 length is 15 residues. V dropped 1 base and J dropped 3 bases, with 13 bases sitting between them. The germline gives CDR1 LGHNA, CDR2 YSLEER. CDR3 sequence (DNA): TGCGCCAGCAGCCAAGGACAAGGGCTTGGCTACGAGCAGTACTTC. Translated: CASSQGQGLGYEQYF.

Of note for this clone: The identical CDR3 is also encoded by other nucleotide sequences in the sample. The chain combines TRBV5-1 with TRBJ2-7; D not resolved. The CDR3 covers 13 residues. CDR1 is SGHRS, CDR2 YFSETQ, per germline. Between the trimmed V and J ends, which lost 3 bases and 0 bases, there was a span of 7 bases. CDR3 in DNA: TGCGCCAGCAGCTACGGGTTCTCCTACGAGCAGTACTTC. This sequence encodes CASSYGFSYEQYF.

The chain couples TRBV7-9 to TRBJ2-1, with D possibly matching TRBD2 (6 bases). The CDR3 has 15 amino acids. CDR1 SEHNR and CDR2 FQNEAQ come from the germline V gene (reference sequence). Trimming left V 5 bases short and J 7 bases short, with 18 bases between. Written as DNA, the CDR3 is TGTGCCAGCAGCCTCTTAGCGGTCGAGGGGAATGAGCAGTTCTTC. Its translation: CASSLLAVEGNEQFF.

The J gene is TRBJ2-6, the V gene TRBV6-5; D is unclear. CDR1 is MNHEY and CDR2 is SVGAGI in the germline V gene. This CDR3 contains 15 residues. The V and J ends lost 0 bases and 5 bases respectively, with 8 bases between them. CDR3 residues: CASSYSARRANVLTF. The CDR3 nucleotides are TGTGCCAGCAGTTACTCGGCTCGGAGGGCCAACGTCCTGACTTTC.

This sequence joins TRBV4-1 and TRBJ2-7, with D hard to call. The CDR3 consists of 14 residues. The V end was cut by 0 bases, the J end by 2 bases, with 8 bases between. Per germline, CDR1 MGHRA and CDR2 YSYEKL. The CDR3 DNA reads TGCGCCAGCAGCCAAGAGATGGGGACCTACGAGCAGTACTTC. Amino acids: CASSQEMGTYEQYF.

The table lists this clone with a few counts. The V gene is TRBV27, the J gene TRBJ2-7, with D tentatively TRBD1 (6 bases). The CDR3 has 15 residues. Germline V gene lookup returns CDR1 MNHEY and CDR2 SMNVEV (reference sequence). Trimming stripped 3 bases from V and 0 bases from J, with 12 bases between. CDR3 nucleotide sequence: TGTGCCAGCAGTTTTTCACAGGGTACCTCCTACGAGCAGTACTTC. Its protein product is CASSFSQGTSYEQYF.

This chain connects TRBV7-2 to TRBJ1-1, with 8 bases lining up with TRBD1. Germline V gene data show CDR1 as SGHTA and CDR2 as FQGNSA. This CDR3 comprises 15 residues. J was trimmed by 4 bases and V by 5 bases; bases with no gene match: 9. The CDR3 nucleotides read TGTGCCAGCAGCCTCGGGACAGGCCAAGGCACTGAAGCTTTCTTT. This encodes CASSLGTGQGTEAFF.

The chain carries TRBV7-9 and TRBJ2-7, with 7 bases lining up with TRBD1. V shed 4 bases, J shed 3 bases, and the junction held 9 bases outside the gene matches. Germline V lookup: CDR1 SEHNR, CDR2 FQNEAQ (reference sequence). This CDR3 contains 15 residues. CDR3 protein: CASSSTGTAGYEQYF. Written as DNA, the CDR3 is TGTGCCAGCAGCTCTACCGGGACAGCAGGCTACGAGCAGTACTTC.

The CDR3 bases are TGTGCCAGCTCACCAATATACGGGACAGGGGCCTACAATGAGCAGTTCTTC. This translates into CASSPIYGTGAYNEQFF. This chain connects TRBV18 to TRBJ2-1, with 10 positions matching TRBD1. The CDR3 runs to 17 residues. Looked up from germline, CDR1 is KGHSH and CDR2 is LQKENI. Unmatched junction bases numbered 6, after V lost 2 bases and J lost 2 bases.

This rearrangement joins TRBV7-9 to TRBJ1-2; D unclear. Trimming pared 1 base from V and 0 bases from J, leaving 9 bases between. Germline V lookup: CDR1 SEHNR, CDR2 FQNEAQ (reference sequence). The CDR3 consists of 15 residues. The CDR3 sequence: CASSLGPLANYGYTF. In DNA, the CDR3 is TGTGCCAGCAGCTTAGGGCCATTAGCTAACTATGGCTACACCTTC.

V is TRBV9 and J is TRBJ2-5; no reliable D call. The germline CDR1 and CDR2 sequences are SGDLS and YYNGEE. V was shortened by 3 bases and J by 1 base, with 7 bases between the two germline ends. This CDR3 contains 13 residues. CDR3 protein: CASSATPQETQYF. CDR3 nucleotide sequence: TGTGCCAGCAGCGCGACACCCCAAGAGACCCAGTACTTC.

This chain uses TRBV2 with TRBJ2-7, with 9 bases that match TRBD1. The V gene end was trimmed by 7 bases and the J gene end by 2 bases; junction bases not matched to a gene: 6. This CDR3 region has 14 residues. Germline CDR1 SNHLY, CDR2 FYNNEI. CDR3 in amino acids: CASMVGTGPYEQYF. The CDR3 bases are TGTGCCAGCATGGTAGGGACAGGGCCCTACGAGCAGTACTTC.

The rearrangement joins TRBV9 to TRBJ2-7; D is possibly TRBD1 (7 bases). V lost 4 bases to trimming and J lost 2 bases, with 16 bases between them. There are 15 residues in the CDR3. Germline V gene data show CDR1 as SGDLS and CDR2 as YYNGEE. The DNA of the CDR3 is TGTGCCAGCAGCCCGACAGGGAGGTCGACCTACGAGCAGTACTTC. As protein: CASSPTGRSTYEQYF.

In its sample, this clone was seen a few times. The V call is TRBV4-1, the J call TRBJ2-1, with 8 bases lining up with TRBD1. The germline CDR1 and CDR2 sequences are MGHRA and YSYEKL. J lost 8 bases, V lost 0 bases, and 9 bases had no gene match. The length of the CDR3 is 16 residues. CDR3 in amino acids: CASSQEMGTGGYEQFF. CDR3 DNA: TGCGCCAGCAGCCAAGAGATGGGGACAGGAGGGTATGAGCAGTTCTTC.

In its sample, this clone was seen once. The V and J genes are TRBV7-9 and TRBJ2-1, with 9 bases aligning to TRBD1. Germline CDR1 and CDR2: SEHNR and FQNEAQ (reference sequence). The ends lost 5 bases at V and 4 bases at J; junction bases unmatched: 6. There are 15 residues in the CDR3. Written as DNA, the CDR3 is TGTGCCAGCAGCCACGGGACAGGGAGATACAATGAGCAGTTCTTC. Its protein is CASSHGTGRYNEQFF.

This chain uses TRBV6-5 with TRBJ1-5, with 7 bases aligning to TRBD1. The CDR3 spans 15 residues. Looked up from germline, CDR1 is MNHEY and CDR2 is SVGAGI. V trimming: 6 bases; J trimming: 11 bases; junction bases outside the gene matches: 16. CDR3 bases: TGTGCCAGCAGCAATGATCCTATGACAGGGAAGGCCCAGCATTTT. This translates into CASSNDPMTGKAQHF.

The chain carries TRBV7-9 and TRBJ1-2; tentative D call: TRBD1 (5 bases). The CDR3 spans 11 residues. Deletions cut 4 bases from V and 6 bases from J, with 6 bases between. The germline gives CDR1 SEHNR, CDR2 FQNEAQ (reference sequence). This chain's CDR3 is CASSWGDGYTF. CDR3 nucleotides: TGTGCCAGCAGCTGGGGGGATGGCTACACCTTC.

J is TRBJ2-5 and V is TRBV13; the match to TRBD1 covers 8 bases. CDR3 size: 16 residues. Trimming took 4 bases from V and 3 from J; bases not matched to a gene: 10. Germline CDR1 is PRHDT and CDR2 is FYEKMQ (reference sequence). Here the CDR3 reads CASSSSRTGKEETQYF. For the CDR3, the DNA is TGTGCCAGCAGCTCAAGCCGGACAGGGAAAGAAGAGACCCAGTACTTC.

The genes are TRBV7-9 and TRBJ2-7, with D uncertain. Trimming stripped 6 bases from V and 2 bases from J, with 11 bases between. The V gene's germline CDR1 is SEHNR and CDR2 FQNEAQ (reference sequence). This CDR3 is built from 13 residues. The CDR3 region is CASSTEQPYEQYF. The CDR3 coding sequence is TGTGCCAGCAGTACCGAACAGCCCTACGAGCAGTACTTC.

The rearrangement links TRBV2 to TRBJ2-7; D might be TRBD1 (5 bases). The CDR3 extends over 15 amino acids. V lost 2 bases and J lost 0, with 11 bases in between. CDR1 and CDR2 from the germline V gene are SNHLY and FYNNEI. CDR3 coding DNA: TGTGCCAGCAGTGAACCAGGGCGGAGCTCCTACGAGCAGTACTTC. Translated: CASSEPGRSSYEQYF. Drawing the rest from reference TRBV2 and TRBJ2-7, the complete variable domain is EPEVTQTPSHQVTQMGQEVILRCVPISNHLYFYWYRQILGQKVEFLVSFYNNEISEKSEIFDDQFSVERPDGSNFTLKIRSTKLEDSAMYFCASSEPGRSSYEQYFGPGTRLTVT.

CDR3 nucleotides: TGTGCTAGCGGGACTGATAATTCACCCCTCCACTTT. Its translation: CASGTDNSPLHF. The chain uses TRBV7-7 and TRBJ1-6; TRBD1 might be the D (5 bases). This CDR3 is built from 12 residues. The germline V gene has CDR1 SSHAT and CDR2 FNYEAQ (reference sequence).

V usage is TRBV5-1 and J usage is TRBJ2-7, with 10 bases matching TRBD1. There are 17 residues in the CDR3. J was trimmed by 2 bases and V by 2 bases; bases with no gene match: 10. Germline CDR1 and CDR2: SGHRS and YFSETQ. The CDR3 here is CASSFPRDRGTTYEQYF. Here the CDR3 DNA reads TGCGCCAGCAGCTTCCCCCGGGACAGGGGCACCACCTACGAGCAGTACTTC.

This clone was observed a single time. The chain has TRBV2 and TRBJ1-6, with 8 bases aligning to TRBD1. Unmatched junction bases numbered 8, after V lost 7 bases and J lost 9 bases. The CDR3 totals 14 residues. CDR1 and CDR2 (germline): SNHLY, FYNNEI. Here the CDR3 reads CASTTGQGSSPLHF. The CDR3 bases are TGTGCCAGCACAACTGGACAGGGAAGTTCACCCCTCCACTTT.

The CDR3 is CASSQPRAEEGGLNGELFF. CDR3 sequence (DNA): TGCGCCAGCAGCCAACCGAGGGCGGAAGAGGGGGGGCTAAACGGGGAGCTGTTTTTT. V gene TRBV4-3 combines with J gene TRBJ2-2, with a possible D match to TRBD2 (7 bases). The germline gives CDR1 LGHNA, CDR2 YSLEER. This CDR3 region has 19 residues. V lost 2 bases to trimming and J lost 7 bases, with 26 bases between them.